Detailed here is one T cell receptor (beta chain). CDR1 is SGHKS and CDR2 is YYEKEE in the germline V gene (reference sequence). CDR3 length: 17 residues. V was trimmed by 3 bases and J by 5 bases, leaving 23 bases between them. The sample comes from a study of control samples from healthy donors and cancer patients. Generated by immunoSEQ multiplex PCR, the TCRdb table keeps only in-frame clones and is missing some. The data hold around 68,000 clones, with 83% observed a single time. Sequenced input: blood. The origin of this receptor is a man aged 55 to 70 in good health. The rearrangement joins TRBV5-5 to TRBJ1-1; D is perhaps TRBD1 (6 bases). The CDR3 DNA sequence: TGTGCCAGCAGCTCAACCACCAACAGGGACCGGGGGACTGAAGCTTTCTTT. Amino acid sequence: CASSSTTNRDRGTEAFF.